This T cell receptor beta chain came from a study of CD8 T cells in Susac syndrome. With random hexamers, reverse transcription was performed on about 0.45 to 1 ug of RNA. TCRdb processed the immunoSEQ multiplex PCR reads anew with MiXCR; each CDR3 protein has one entry. This sample carries around 300,000 distinct CDR3 sequences, almost 85% of them seen once, and the ten largest clones take around 0.2%. Germline-derived CDR1 and CDR2 are SEHNR and FQNEAQ (reference sequence). Trimming removed 5 bases from V and 8 bases from J, with 21 bases in between. The CDR3 runs 15 residues. This TCR came from a human donor with multiple sclerosis. The sequencing sample was made of CD8+ T cells from PBMCs. The chain couples TRBV7-9 to TRBJ1-2; D is undetermined. The CDR3 loop is CASSQVGGPRHGYTF. CDR3 nucleotide sequence: TGTGCCAGCAGCCAGGTTGGAGGCCCAAGGCACGGCTACACCTTC.